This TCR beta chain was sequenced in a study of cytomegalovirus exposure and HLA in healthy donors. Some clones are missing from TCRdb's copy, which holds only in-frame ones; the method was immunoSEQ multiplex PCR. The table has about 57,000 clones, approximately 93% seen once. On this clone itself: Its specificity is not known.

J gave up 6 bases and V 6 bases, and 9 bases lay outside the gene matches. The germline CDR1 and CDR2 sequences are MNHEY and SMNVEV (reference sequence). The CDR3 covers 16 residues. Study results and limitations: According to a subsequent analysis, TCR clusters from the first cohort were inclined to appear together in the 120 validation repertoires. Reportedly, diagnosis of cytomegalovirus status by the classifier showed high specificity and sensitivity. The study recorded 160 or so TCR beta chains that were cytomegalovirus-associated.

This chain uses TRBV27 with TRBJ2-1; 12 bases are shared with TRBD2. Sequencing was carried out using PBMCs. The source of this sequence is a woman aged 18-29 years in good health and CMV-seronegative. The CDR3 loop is CASSRLAGDGFNEQFF. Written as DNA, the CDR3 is TGTGCCAGCAGCCGACTAGCGGGAGATGGGTTCAATGAGCAGTTCTTC.